The present T cell receptor beta chain was sequenced within a study of shared clonotypes between healthy human individuals. Study context: Each donor's CD4 naive and CD4 memory cells filled three plates apiece, CD8 naive two, and CD8 memory one.

Splitting of each subset's genomic DNA was done evenly across several immunoSEQ plates. Clones were sequenced by immunoSEQ multiplex PCR, and TCRdb holds only the in-frame ones, with some missing. The sample shows roughly 590,000 clones, around 95% of them seen only once. About this clone: Its cognate antigen is unknown.

Naivety among CD8 cells was defined by CD45RO negativity and positive CCR7 selection, thereby excluding terminally differentiated effector memory CD45RA+ cells. Regarding the study as a whole: How much donors shared clonotypes was expected to be affected by sequencing depth.

Germline V gene sequence: CDR1 MDHEN, CDR2 SYDVKM. This CDR3 comprises 16 residues. Deletions cut 6 bases from V and 0 bases from J, with 15 bases between. The specimen sequenced was naive CD8+ T cells sorted from blood. The chain joins TRBV28 to TRBJ1-3; possibly TRBD1 for D (5 bases). The clonotype originates from a woman in her thirties in good health. The chain's CDR3 is CASRGPGRTSGNTIYF. CDR3 nucleotide sequence: TGTGCCAGCAGGGGTCCGGGACGGACCTCTGGAAACACCATATATTTT.